These 27 T cell receptor beta chains were all obtained from the same sample, sequenced in a study of blood T cells in healthy people across ages. The authors ran a second PCR of roughly 6 to 12 cycles using a sample-barcoded 5' primer and a J-beta primer mix. Each CDR3 protein gets one entry after TCRdb re-called the 5' RACE reads with MiXCR. This sample yields 650,000 or so distinct CDR3 sequences, of which over 40% are seen a single time; approximately 13% belongs to the top ten. What was sequenced was blood. Receptor source: a woman over 75 in good health.

The chain employs TRBV18 and TRBJ2-5; tentative D call: TRBD1 (5 bases). Germline CDR1 and CDR2: KGHSH and LQKENI. The CDR3 has 14 amino acids. Trimming took 0 bases from V and 1 from J, leaving 6 bases between them. CDR3 amino acids: CASSPPDSQETQYF. Here the CDR3 DNA reads TGTGCCAGCTCACCACCAGACAGCCAAGAGACCCAGTACTTC.

The J gene is TRBJ2-7, the V gene TRBV28, with D perhaps matching TRBD1 (6 bases). The V gene lost 1 base and the J gene lost 2 bases, with 15 bases spanning the gap. The CDR3 has 16 amino acids. Germline V lookup: CDR1 MDHEN, CDR2 SYDVKM. Here the CDR3 reads CASSLYPGAKTYEQYF. In DNA form, the CDR3 reads TGTGCCAGCAGTTTATATCCAGGGGCGAAGACCTACGAGCAGTACTTC.

This chain uses TRBV4-1 with TRBJ1-2; D is unclear. With 2 bases removed from V and 1 base from J, the gap between germline ends came to 8 bases. This CDR3 has 14 residues. Germline lookup yields CDR1 MGHRA and CDR2 YSYEKL. As DNA, the CDR3 is TGCGCCAGCAGCCAACAATTCCTTAACTATGGCTACACCTTC. As protein: CASSQQFLNYGYTF.

In DNA, the CDR3 is TGTGCCAGCAGTGTAACCGGGACAACCGAGCAGTACTTC. Its translation is CASSVTGTTEQYF. The rearrangement links TRBV7-3 to TRBJ2-7; TRBD1 might be the D (6 bases). V lost 6 bases and J lost 6, with 15 bases in between. The CDR3 is 13 residues long. The germline V gene encodes CDR1 SGHTA and CDR2 FQGTGA. The complete variable domain, with remaining parts taken from reference TRBV7-3 and TRBJ2-7, reads GAGVSQTPSNKVTEKGKYVELRCDPISGHTALYWYRQSLGQGPEFLIYFQGTGAADDSGLPNDRFFAVRPEGSVSTLKIQRTERGDSAVYLCASSVTGTTEQYFGPGTRLTVT.

This clonotype has at least ten counts. V and J are TRBV6-6 and TRBJ2-5; D perhaps matches TRBD2 (6 bases). Trimming left V 2 bases short and J 2 bases short, with 9 bases between. Germline-derived CDR1 and CDR2 are MNHNY and SVGAGI (reference sequence). The CDR3 spans 14 residues. CDR3 DNA: TGTGCCAGCAGTTACGGAGGGGAGCAAGAGACCCAGTACTTC. It encodes CASSYGGEQETQYF.

Notes on this clonotype: A much larger clonotype is one base distant, so this may be a read error. The genes are TRBV24-1 and TRBJ2-7, with 7 bases identical to TRBD1. After removal of 1 base from V and 7 bases from J, the junction contained 9 bases not matched to a gene. This CDR3 contains 15 residues. Germline V gene data show CDR1 as KGHDR and CDR2 as SFDVKD. CDR3 coding DNA: TGTGCCACCAGTGATTTAGGGACAGCTATTAATGAGCAGTACTTC. Translating gives CATSDLGTAINEQYF.

The sample holds a few counts of this clonotype. A clone one base away is much larger, so this may be a read error. This chain connects TRBV5-1 to TRBJ2-7; 8 bases fit TRBD2. CDR3 length: 14 amino acids. Germline V gene sequence: CDR1 SGHRS, CDR2 YFSETQ. The ends lost 4 bases at V and 7 bases at J; junction bases unmatched: 10. CDR3 nucleotide sequence: TGCGCCAGCAGCCGGGGGGGCCTTAACAATGAGCAGTACTTC. Amino acids: CASSRGGLNNEQYF.

The chain uses TRBV7-2 and TRBJ1-3; 7 positions agree with TRBD1. Germline CDR1 SGHTA, CDR2 FQGNSA. The V segment lost 5 bases and the J segment 1 base; nucleotides outside the gene matches: 11. CDR3 length: 17 residues. The CDR3 DNA sequence: TGTGCCAGCAGCCCCCCCGGGCCGACAGGGTCTGGAAACACCATATATTTT. It is translated as CASSPPGPTGSGNTIYF. The whole variable domain, filled in from reference TRBV7-2 and TRBJ1-3, reads GAGVSQSPSNKVTEKGKDVELRCDPISGHTALYWYRQSLGQGLEFLIYFQGNSAPDKSGLPSDRFSAERTGGSVSTLTIQRTQQEDSAVYLCASSPPGPTGSGNTIYFGEGSWLTVV.

This clonotype was seen at least ten times. J is TRBJ1-5 and V is TRBV10-3; no clear D gene. V was trimmed by 0 bases and J by 0 bases, leaving 15 bases between them. CDR1 and CDR2 from the germline V gene are ENHRY and SYGVKD. The CDR3 runs to 18 residues. CDR3 in amino acids: CAISESLWVRDSNQPQHF. Here the CDR3 DNA reads TGTGCCATCAGTGAGTCGTTGTGGGTCCGGGATAGCAATCAGCCCCAGCATTTT.

This clonotype was counted at least ten times. The chain is built from TRBV6-5 and TRBJ2-1; TRBD2 agrees at 7 bases. The germline gives CDR1 MNHEY, CDR2 SVGAGI. V shed 5 bases, J shed 4 bases, and the junction held 8 bases outside the gene matches. The CDR3 length is 15 residues. The CDR3 is CASSKPGLQYNEQFF. CDR3 in DNA: TGTGCCAGCAGTAAGCCGGGACTACAGTACAATGAGCAGTTCTTC.

Of note for this clonotype: A clone one base away is much larger, so this may be a read error. V usage is TRBV3-1 and J usage is TRBJ2-7; 9 bases are a match to TRBD2. This CDR3 is 14 amino acids long. Germline trimming cut 6 bases from V and 7 bases from J; bases unmatched to any gene: 10. CDR1 and CDR2 from the germline V gene are LGHDT and YNNKEL (reference sequence). CDR3 loop: CASRSSGIHNEQYF. The CDR3 nucleotides are TGTGCCAGCAGGTCTAGCGGGATTCACAATGAGCAGTACTTC.

In its sample, this clonotype was seen many times. The V gene is TRBV6-5, the J gene TRBJ2-4; possible D gene TRBD2, 7 bases. This CDR3 region has 15 residues. V lost 3 bases and J 1 base, leaving 10 bases between the germline ends. Germline CDR1 is MNHEY and CDR2 is SVGAGI. CDR3 nucleotide sequence: TGTGCCAGCAGTTATGGGGGGGCGGCCAAAAACATTCAGTACTTC. Its protein is CASSYGGAAKNIQYF.

CDR3 sequence (DNA): TGTGCCAGCAGTCAAAGGGGGGGCCCGACAGATACGCAGTATTTT. Its protein product is CASSQRGGPTDTQYF. This chain uses TRBV28 with TRBJ2-3; D is possibly TRBD2 (7 bases). The germline V gene has CDR1 MDHEN and CDR2 SYDVKM. This CDR3 comprises 15 residues. The ends were cut back, 5 bases at V and 3 bases at J, with 15 bases in the middle.

This clonotype was observed a few times. The V call is TRBV20-1, the J call TRBJ1-1; the D gene is possibly TRBD1 (5 bases). The germline V gene has CDR1 DFQATT and CDR2 SNEGSKA (reference sequence). CDR3 length: 14 residues. V was cut by 6 bases and J by 1 base, with 15 bases left in between. CDR3 loop: CSASRGGANTEAFF. The CDR3 DNA follows: TGCAGTGCCTCCCGGGGGGGTGCGAACACTGAAGCTTTCTTT.

With regard to this clonotype: The junction shows a germline mismatch at one end, possibly a read error. The V and J genes are TRBV24-1 and TRBJ2-2; weak D call: TRBD2 (6 bases). The CDR3 has 14 amino acids. CDR1 and CDR2 from the germline V gene are KGHDR and SFDVKD. As DNA, the CDR3 is TGTGCCACCGCACTCGGGGGTTTCACCGGGGGGCTGTTTTTT. Protein product: CATALGGFTGGLFF.

This chain connects TRBV12-3 or TRBV12-4 to TRBJ2-5; unclear D gene. The CDR3 has 13 amino acids. V was cut by 5 bases and J by 5 bases, with 12 bases left in between. The CDR3: CASSPTMRETQYF. For the CDR3, the DNA is TGTGCCAGCAGTCCTACAATGAGGGAGACCCAGTACTTC.

V and J are TRBV28 and TRBJ2-1, with D maybe TRBD1 (5 bases). Looked up from germline, CDR1 is MDHEN and CDR2 is SYDVKM. There are 20 residues in the CDR3. Trimming removed 0 bases at V and 0 bases at J, with 21 bases between. The CDR3 nucleotides are TGTGCCAGCAGTTTATGGCCTTCCCCTGACAGTTCGAGCTCCTACAATGAGCAGTTCTTC. It is translated as CASSLWPSPDSSSSYNEQFF.

To note about this clonotype: A much larger clone differs from this one at a single base, so this may be a read error. The chain combines TRBV27 with TRBJ2-3, with D tentatively TRBD1 or TRBD2 (5 bases each). The CDR3 has 13 amino acids. CDR1 and CDR2 (germline): MNHEY, SMNVEV (reference sequence). CDR3 sequence: CASSLPRGDTRYF. The CDR3 region has the DNA TGTGCCAGCAGCCTGCCGAGGGGAGATACGCGGTATTTT.

On this clonotype itself: This may be a read error, as it is one base from a much larger clone. The chain joins TRBV12-3 or TRBV12-4 to TRBJ2-1; maybe TRBD1 (6 bases). The V end was cut by 5 bases, the J end by 9 bases, with 17 bases between. This CDR3 has 14 amino acids. The CDR3 reads CASSAQGMVGEQFF. The CDR3 DNA is TGTGCCAGCAGTGCCCAGGGGATGGTGGGTGAGCAGTTCTTC.

The chain is built from TRBV6-5 and TRBJ1-1; tentative D call: TRBD1 (5 bases). The V end was cut by 2 bases, the J end by 0 bases, with 25 bases between. Per the germline V gene, CDR1 is MNHEY and CDR2 is SVGAGI. This CDR3 contains 20 residues. The CDR3 spells CASSYRRVGAPSYMNTEAFF. The CDR3 DNA follows: TGTGCCAGCAGTTACAGAAGAGTAGGGGCCCCATCCTATATGAACACTGAAGCTTTCTTT.

Remarks on this clonotype: A much bigger clone sits one base away, suggesting this may be a read error. The CDR3 does not end in the conserved phenylalanine or tryptophan, so this is likely a read error. This chain connects TRBV6-5 to TRBJ1-4; D perhaps matches TRBD1 (5 bases). CDR3 length: 15 amino acids. CDR1 and CDR2 from the germline V gene are MNHEY and SVGAGI. V was pared by 6 bases and J by 0 bases, with 11 bases between. The CDR3 here is CASRGTSATNEKLFV. The DNA of the CDR3 is TGTGCCAGCAGGGGGACCAGTGCAACTAATGAAAAACTGTTTGTT.

The chain joins TRBV6-2 or TRBV6-3 to TRBJ2-7; D remains ambiguous. The DNA matches TRBJ2-4 better at its end, which makes the J call doubtful. Germline CDR1 reads MNHEY; CDR2 reads SVGEGT. The CDR3 contains 13 residues. For the CDR3, the DNA is TGTGCCAGCAGCCGGATGGTTGGGAACATTCAGTACTTC. Protein sequence: CASSRMVGNIQYF.

This clonotype was detected a few times. The V gene is TRBV18, the J gene TRBJ1-1; D ambiguous. The CDR3 is 12 residues long. The V end was cut by 3 bases, the J end by 5 bases, with 7 bases between. CDR1 is KGHSH, CDR2 LQKENI, per germline. The CDR3 coding sequence is TGTGCCAGCTCACCGACGGGGACTGAAGCTTTCTTT. As protein: CASSPTGTEAFF.

The rearrangement uses TRBV20-1 and TRBJ2-7; TRBD1 agrees at 7 bases. The J call may be faulty, since TRBJ2-5 better matches the DNA end. The CDR3 loop spans 14 amino acids. The germline gives CDR1 DFQATT, CDR2 SNEGSKA (reference sequence). The CDR3 spells CSARHTDRAWTQYF. CDR3 bases: TGCAGTGCTAGGCATACCGACAGGGCTTGGACCCAGTACTTC.

The J gene is TRBJ2-1, the V gene TRBV2; D not certain. The CDR3 extends over 16 amino acids. The V and J ends lost 5 bases and 0 bases respectively, with 14 bases between them. Germline V gene lookup returns CDR1 SNHLY and CDR2 FYNNEI. For the CDR3, the DNA is TGTGCCAGCAGTCGGGCAGCCCCTAGCTCCTACAATGAGCAGTTCTTC. It codes for CASSRAAPSSYNEQFF.

The CDR3 region has the DNA TGTGCCAGCAGTTCCCCAGGAGGGGGAGCCTACAATGAGCAGTTCTTC. Protein product: CASSSPGGGAYNEQFF. The chain joins TRBV12-3 or TRBV12-4 to TRBJ2-1, with D perhaps matching TRBD1 or TRBD2 (6 bases each). The CDR3 consists of 16 residues. V was cut by 4 bases and J by 2 bases, with 15 bases left in between.

A single count supports this clonotype. The chain recombines TRBV12-3 or TRBV12-4 with TRBJ2-4; TRBD1 agrees at 8 bases. The assigned J gene may be wrong: the sequence end matches TRBJ2-5 better. This CDR3 comprises 13 residues. CDR3 region: CASEADRGETQYF. The CDR3 region has the DNA TGTGCCAGCGAAGCCGACAGGGGAGAGACCCAGTACTTC.